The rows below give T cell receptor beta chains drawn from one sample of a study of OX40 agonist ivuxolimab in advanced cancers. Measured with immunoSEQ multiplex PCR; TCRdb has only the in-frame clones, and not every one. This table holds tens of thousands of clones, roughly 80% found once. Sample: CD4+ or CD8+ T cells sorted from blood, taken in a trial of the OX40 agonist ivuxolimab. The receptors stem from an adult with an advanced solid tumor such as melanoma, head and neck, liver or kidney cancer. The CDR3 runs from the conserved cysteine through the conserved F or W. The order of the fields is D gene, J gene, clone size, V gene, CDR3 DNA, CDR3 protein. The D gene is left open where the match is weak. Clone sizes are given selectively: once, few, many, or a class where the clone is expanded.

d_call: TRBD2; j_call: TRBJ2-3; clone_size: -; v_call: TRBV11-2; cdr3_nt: TGTGCCAGCAGCTTAGACTATCGGGGGGGACAGTATTTT; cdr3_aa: CASSLDYRGGQYF
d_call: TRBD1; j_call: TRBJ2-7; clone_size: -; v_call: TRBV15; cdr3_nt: TGTGCCACCAGGGGGCAGGGGGCGGCCGAGCAGTACTTC; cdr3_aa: CATRGQGAAEQYF
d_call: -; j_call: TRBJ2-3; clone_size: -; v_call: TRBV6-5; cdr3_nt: TGTGCCAGCAGTTACATGACTGGTGGACAGTATTTT; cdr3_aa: CASSYMTGGQYF
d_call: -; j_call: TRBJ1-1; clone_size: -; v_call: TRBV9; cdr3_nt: TGTGCCAGCAGCGTAGGGGTGGACTTTGACACTGAAGCTTTCTTT; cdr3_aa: CASSVGVDFDTEAFF
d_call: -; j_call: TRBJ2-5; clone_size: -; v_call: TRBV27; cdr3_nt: TGTGCCAGCAGTTTAACAGGTAGCGAGACCCAGTACTTC; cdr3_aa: CASSLTGSETQYF
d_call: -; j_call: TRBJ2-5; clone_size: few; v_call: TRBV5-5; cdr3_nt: TGTGCCAGCAGCCGCCTGGGGGGGGCGTTAGAGACCCAGTACTTC; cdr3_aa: CASSRLGGALETQYF
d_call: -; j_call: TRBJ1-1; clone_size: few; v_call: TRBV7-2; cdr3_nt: TGTGCCAGCAGCTTAGCGGGGTCAAACACTGAAGCTTTCTTT; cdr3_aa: CASSLAGSNTEAFF
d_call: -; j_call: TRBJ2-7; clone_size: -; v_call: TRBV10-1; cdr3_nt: TGCGCCAGCAGTGAGTCGAAGTTCCGGGGAGCGTACGAGCAGTACTTC; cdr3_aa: CASSESKFRGAYEQYF
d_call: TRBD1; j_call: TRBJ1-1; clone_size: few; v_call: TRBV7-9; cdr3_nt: TGTGCCAGCAGCTCCAGGGGGACAGAAGCTTTCTTT; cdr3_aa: CASSSRGTEAFF
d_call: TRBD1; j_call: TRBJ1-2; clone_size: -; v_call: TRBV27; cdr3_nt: TGTGCCAGCAGCACAGGGGGGGATGGCTACACCTTC; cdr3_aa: CASSTGGDGYTF
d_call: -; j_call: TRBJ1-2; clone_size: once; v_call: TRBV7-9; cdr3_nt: TGTGCCAGCAGCTTACAAGGAGCAGGCTATGGCTACACCTTC; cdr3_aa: CASSLQGAGYGYTF
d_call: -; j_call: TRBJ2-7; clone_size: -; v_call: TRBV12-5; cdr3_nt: TGTGCTAGTGGACCTGGGACACCCCCCTACGAGCAGTACTTC; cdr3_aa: CASGPGTPPYEQYF
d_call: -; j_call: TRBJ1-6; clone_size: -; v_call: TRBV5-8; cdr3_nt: TGTGCCAGCAGCTTGCGGGGGACCAGCGGGTACTTT; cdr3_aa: CASSLRGTSGYF
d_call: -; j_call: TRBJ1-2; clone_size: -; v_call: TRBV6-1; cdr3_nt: TGTGCCAGCACTCACACTGACTATGGCTACACCTTC; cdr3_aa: CASTHTDYGYTF
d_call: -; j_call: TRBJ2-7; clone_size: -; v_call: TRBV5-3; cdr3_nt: TGTGCCAGAGGGGAGCAGGGGACCGAGCAGTACTTC; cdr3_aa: CARGEQGTEQYF
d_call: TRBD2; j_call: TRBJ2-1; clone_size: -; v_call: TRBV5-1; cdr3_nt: TGCGCCAGCAGCCCAGCCGGGACTAGCTACAATGAGCAGTTCTTC; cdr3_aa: CASSPAGTSYNEQFF
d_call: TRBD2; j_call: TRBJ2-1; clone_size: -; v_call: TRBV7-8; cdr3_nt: TGTGCCAGCAGCTTAGTGCTAGCGGGGAACAATGAGCAGTTCTTC; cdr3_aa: CASSLVLAGNNEQFF
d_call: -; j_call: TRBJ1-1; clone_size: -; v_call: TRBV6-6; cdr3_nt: TGTGCCAGCAGAAGGACAGTTGAAGCTTTCTTT; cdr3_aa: CASRRTVEAFF
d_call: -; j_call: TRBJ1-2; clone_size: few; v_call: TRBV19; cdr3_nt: TGTGCCAGTAGTATCGTCCATATGAGAGAAGGCTATGGCTACACCTTC; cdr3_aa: CASSIVHMREGYGYTF
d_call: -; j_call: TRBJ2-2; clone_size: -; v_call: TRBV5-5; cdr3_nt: TGTGCCAGCAGCTTGGTGGCAGGTCTAAACACCGGGGAGCTGTTTTTT; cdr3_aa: CASSLVAGLNTGELFF